Listed below are T cell receptor beta chains from one sample, sequenced in a study of long-term antiretroviral therapy in people with HIV. TCRdb keeps only in-frame clones here, not all; method: immunoSEQ multiplex PCR. This sample carries more than 20,000 clones, 83% of them seen once, and the ten largest clones take roughly a quarter. The specimen was unsorted PBMCs, collected 0.4 years after starting antiretroviral therapy. The source is a man aged 50 to 60 with HIV. Each CDR3 is given with its conserved first and last residue. The order of the fields is clone size, V gene, D gene, CDR3 length, J gene, CDR3 protein, CDR3 DNA. A D gene is named only where the DNA matches it firmly. A row's size may be missing; if present it is once, few, many or a size class.

size: NA
V: TRBV11-3
D: NA
length: 15
J: TRBJ2-1
CDR3: CASSLGVGGPNEQFF
DNA: TGTGCCAGCAGCTTAGGCGTCGGGGGGCCCAATGAGCAGTTCTTC

size: once
V: TRBV7-9
D: NA
length: 12
J: TRBJ2-7
CDR3: CASSLGPGEQYF
DNA: TGTGCCAGCAGCTTAGGCCCCGGGGAGCAGTACTTC

size: few
V: TRBV6-5
D: NA
length: 15
J: TRBJ1-1
CDR3: CASSSSIGGNTEAFF
DNA: TGTGCCAGCAGTTCCTCAATCGGGGGGAACACTGAAGCTTTCTTT

size: once
V: TRBV7-8
D: NA
length: 16
J: TRBJ2-1
CDR3: CASSLVRQSSYNEQFF
DNA: TGTGCCAGCAGCTTAGTTCGACAGAGCTCCTACAATGAGCAGTTCTTC

size: NA
V: TRBV2
D: NA
length: 15
J: TRBJ2-1
CDR3: CASSVNKVFGNEQFF
DNA: TGTGCCAGCAGTGTTAACAAGGTTTTCGGGAATGAGCAGTTCTTC

size: NA
V: TRBV18
D: NA
length: 15
J: TRBJ1-1
CDR3: CASSRMGTENTEAFF
DNA: TGTGCCAGCTCACGTATGGGGACGGAGAACACTGAAGCTTTCTTT

size: NA
V: TRBV5-4
D: TRBD1
length: 16
J: TRBJ2-1
CDR3: CASSLGGQGSRNEQFF
DNA: TGTGCCAGCAGCCTGGGGGGACAGGGAAGCAGGAATGAGCAGTTCTTC

size: NA
V: TRBV4-1
D: TRBD1
length: 18
J: TRBJ2-5
CDR3: CASSRYTPGQGYQETQYF
DNA: TGCGCCAGCAGCCGTTACACTCCGGGACAGGGGTACCAAGAGACCCAGTACTTC

size: NA
V: TRBV27
D: TRBD1
length: 16
J: TRBJ2-2
CDR3: CASSLPTGTNTGELFF
DNA: TGTGCCAGCAGTTTACCGACAGGGACGAACACCGGGGAGCTGTTTTTT

size: NA
V: TRBV28
D: NA
length: 11
J: TRBJ2-1
CDR3: CASSLGIQEFF
DNA: TGTGCCAGCAGCCTGGGGATTCAGGAATTCTTC

size: NA
V: TRBV7-2
D: TRBD1
length: 16
J: TRBJ2-1
CDR3: CASRSYTGGSYNEQFF
DNA: TGTGCCAGCAGATCTTATACAGGGGGCTCCTACAATGAGCAGTTCTTC

size: NA
V: TRBV19
D: TRBD2
length: 15
J: TRBJ2-5
CDR3: CASGASGGPQETQYF
DNA: TGTGCCAGTGGAGCTAGCGGGGGTCCACAAGAGACCCAGTACTTC

size: NA
V: TRBV19
D: TRBD2
length: 15
J: TRBJ2-2
CDR3: CASRPTSGSTGELFF
DNA: TGTGCCAGTAGACCGACTAGCGGTTCCACCGGGGAGCTGTTTTTT

size: once
V: TRBV2
D: TRBD1
length: 14
J: TRBJ1-2
CDR3: CASSEADRGYGYTF
DNA: TGTGCCAGCAGTGAAGCGGACAGGGGGTATGGCTACACCTTC

size: NA
V: TRBV11-1
D: NA
length: 16
J: TRBJ1-1
CDR3: CASSHRSGVWSTEAFF
DNA: TGTGCCAGCAGCCATCGAAGTGGGGTGTGGAGCACTGAAGCTTTCTTT

size: NA
V: TRBV7-8
D: TRBD1
length: 17
J: TRBJ2-7
CDR3: CASSLRYGGQPPYEQYF
DNA: TGTGCCAGCAGCTTAAGGTATGGGGGACAGCCCCCCTACGAGCAGTACTTC

size: NA
V: TRBV6-1
D: NA
length: 15
J: TRBJ1-5
CDR3: CASSEATHSNQPQHF
DNA: TGTGCCAGCAGTGAAGCCACTCATAGCAATCAGCCCCAGCATTTT

size: once
V: TRBV4-1
D: NA
length: 14
J: TRBJ1-1
CDR3: CASRGVTVNTEAFF
DNA: TGCGCCTCCCGCGGCGTGACAGTCAACACTGAAGCTTTCTTT

size: NA
V: TRBV7-3
D: NA
length: 12
J: TRBJ2-3
CDR3: CASSFLGDTQYF
DNA: TGTGCCAGCAGCTTTTTGGGAGATACGCAGTATTTT

size: NA
V: TRBV29-1
D: TRBD1
length: 14
J: TRBJ2-1
CDR3: CSVTGGGSYNEQFF
DNA: TGCAGCGTAACAGGGGGCGGGTCCTACAATGAGCAGTTCTTC

size: NA
V: TRBV4-1
D: TRBD1
length: 17
J: TRBJ2-7
CDR3: CASSQVRQGLGSYEQYF
DNA: TGCGCCAGCAGCCAAGTCCGACAGGGGTTGGGCTCCTACGAGCAGTACTTC

size: NA
V: TRBV28
D: TRBD1
length: 16
J: TRBJ1-1
CDR3: CASIGTPGQGDTEAFF
DNA: TGTGCCAGCATTGGAACTCCGGGACAGGGGGACACTGAAGCTTTCTTT

size: NA
V: TRBV10-3
D: NA
length: 14
J: TRBJ2-2
CDR3: CAISGKGITGELFF
DNA: TGTGCCATCAGTGGGAAGGGTATAACCGGGGAGCTGTTTTTT

size: NA
V: TRBV7-6
D: NA
length: 14
J: TRBJ2-1
CDR3: CASSLVPRGNEQFF
DNA: TGTGCCAGCAGCTTAGTCCCCAGGGGCAATGAGCAGTTCTTC

size: NA
V: TRBV6-5
D: TRBD1
length: 14
J: TRBJ1-1
CDR3: CASRAGQKNTEAFF
DNA: TGTGCCAGCCGAGCGGGACAGAAGAACACTGAAGCTTTCTTT

size: NA
V: TRBV9
D: TRBD2
length: 16
J: TRBJ2-1
CDR3: CASSAFGAGAYNEQFF
DNA: TGTGCCAGCAGCGCCTTCGGCGCGGGGGCCTACAATGAGCAGTTCTTC

size: few
V: TRBV5-1
D: NA
length: 14
J: TRBJ1-4
CDR3: CASSDRPRSEKLFF
DNA: TGCGCCAGCAGCGACAGGCCCCGAAGTGAAAAACTGTTTTTT

size: NA
V: TRBV6-5
D: NA
length: 15
J: TRBJ2-3
CDR3: CASTPGSGPTDTQYF
DNA: TGTGCCAGCACCCCAGGTAGCGGCCCCACAGATACGCAGTATTTT

size: once
V: TRBV6-5
D: NA
length: 13
J: TRBJ1-1
CDR3: CASSFSRDTEAFF
DNA: TGTGCCAGCAGTTTCTCCAGGGACACTGAAGCTTTCTTT

size: NA
V: TRBV7-9
D: NA
length: 16
J: TRBJ2-1
CDR3: CASSPQGRAPHNEQFF
DNA: TGTGCCAGCAGCCCCCAGGGCAGGGCTCCCCACAATGAGCAGTTCTTC

size: NA
V: TRBV6-1
D: NA
length: 14
J: TRBJ1-2
CDR3: CASSEDRQEWGYTF
DNA: TGTGCCAGCAGTGAAGATAGACAGGAATGGGGCTACACCTTC

size: NA
V: TRBV7-2
D: NA
length: 15
J: TRBJ2-3
CDR3: CASSLTYSSTDTQYF
DNA: TGTGCCAGCAGCTTAACTTACTCTAGCACAGATACGCAGTATTTT

size: NA
V: TRBV25-1
D: TRBD1
length: 13
J: TRBJ1-2
CDR3: CASRTGVENGYTF
DNA: TGTGCCAGTAGGACAGGGGTCGAAAATGGCTACACCTTC

size: NA
V: TRBV11-2
D: TRBD2
length: 16
J: TRBJ2-3
CDR3: CASSLDPWTSSDTQYF
DNA: TGTGCCAGCAGCTTAGACCCCTGGACTAGCTCAGATACGCAGTATTTT

size: NA
V: TRBV27
D: NA
length: 14
J: TRBJ1-6
CDR3: CASTYQGRDSPLHF
DNA: TGTGCCAGCACCTACCAGGGACGCGATTCACCCCTCCACTTT

size: NA
V: TRBV9
D: NA
length: 16
J: TRBJ2-2
CDR3: CASSVSGTGNTGELFF
DNA: TGTGCCAGCAGCGTAAGTGGGACGGGGAACACCGGGGAGCTGTTTTTT

size: once
V: TRBV19
D: TRBD2
length: 19
J: TRBJ2-1
CDR3: CASSYRLAGGFSSYNEQFF
DNA: TGTGCCAGTAGTTACCGACTAGCGGGGGGATTCAGCTCCTACAATGAGCAGTTCTTC

size: NA
V: TRBV28
D: NA
length: 12
J: TRBJ1-2
CDR3: CASSSFNYGYTF
DNA: TGTGCCAGCAGCTCCTTTAACTATGGCTACACCTTC

size: NA
V: TRBV28
D: NA
length: 13
J: TRBJ2-5
CDR3: CASSLEQQETQYF
DNA: TGTGCCAGCAGTTTAGAGCAGCAAGAGACCCAGTACTTC

size: NA
V: TRBV19
D: NA
length: 17
J: TRBJ2-6
CDR3: CASSIQGLVSGANVLTF
DNA: TGTGCCAGTAGTATTCAGGGACTCGTCTCTGGGGCCAACGTCCTGACTTTC

size: NA
V: TRBV11-1
D: NA
length: 13
J: TRBJ2-7
CDR3: CASSAEIGYEQYF
DNA: TGTGCCAGCAGCGCGGAGATCGGCTACGAGCAGTACTTC

size: once
V: TRBV14
D: TRBD1
length: 13
J: TRBJ1-2
CDR3: CASSPQGYYGYTF
DNA: TGTGCCAGCAGCCCACAGGGGTACTATGGCTACACCTTC

size: NA
V: TRBV6-5
D: TRBD1
length: 15
J: TRBJ1-1
CDR3: CASSYGFQGGTEAFF
DNA: TGTGCCAGCAGTTATGGTTTTCAGGGGGGGACTGAAGCTTTCTTT

size: NA
V: TRBV5-1
D: NA
length: 13
J: TRBJ1-2
CDR3: CASSLTENYGYTF
DNA: TGCGCCAGCAGCTTGACGGAAAACTATGGCTACACCTTC

size: NA
V: TRBV14
D: NA
length: 14
J: TRBJ1-1
CDR3: CASSQGLWNTEAFF
DNA: TGTGCCAGCAGCCAAGGGTTGTGGAACACTGAAGCTTTCTTT

size: NA
V: TRBV11-1
D: TRBD1
length: 16
J: TRBJ2-5
CDR3: CASSSRQGEGRAAQYF
DNA: TGTGCCAGCAGTTCCCGACAGGGAGAGGGAAGAGCGGCCCAGTACTTC

size: NA
V: TRBV7-9
D: NA
length: 16
J: TRBJ1-2
CDR3: CASSSSLGPGPYGYTF
DNA: TGTGCCAGCAGCTCGTCCTTGGGCCCGGGACCCTATGGCTACACCTTC

size: NA
V: TRBV7-6
D: NA
length: 13
J: TRBJ2-1
CDR3: CASSLRDTNEQFF
DNA: TGTGCCAGCAGCTTACGGGACACCAATGAGCAGTTCTTC

size: NA
V: TRBV18
D: TRBD2
length: 14
J: TRBJ2-1
CDR3: CASSRTSGDNEQFF
DNA: TGTGCCAGCTCACGGACTAGCGGGGACAATGAGCAGTTCTTC

size: NA
V: TRBV5-1
D: TRBD1
length: 20
J: TRBJ2-6
CDR3: CASSYYTDRATGSGANVLTF
DNA: TGCGCCAGCAGCTACTACACCGACAGGGCCACGGGCTCTGGGGCCAACGTCCTGACTTTC

size: NA
V: TRBV2
D: NA
length: 15
J: TRBJ1-1
CDR3: CASSTRSTGNTEAFF
DNA: TGTGCCAGCAGTACCCGATCGACAGGCAACACTGAAGCTTTCTTT

size: NA
V: TRBV28
D: NA
length: 14
J: TRBJ1-3
CDR3: CASSLGQFQNTIYF
DNA: TGTGCCAGCAGTCTCGGACAGTTCCAAAACACCATATATTTT

size: once
V: TRBV7-6
D: NA
length: 14
J: TRBJ1-1
CDR3: CASSLGGTNTEAFF
DNA: TGTGCCAGCAGCTTAGGAGGGACTAACACTGAAGCTTTCTTT

size: NA
V: TRBV2
D: TRBD2
length: 16
J: TRBJ2-1
CDR3: CASSSRTSGGAFEQFF
DNA: TGTGCCAGCAGTAGTCGGACTAGCGGGGGGGCCTTTGAGCAGTTCTTC

size: NA
V: TRBV6-5
D: NA
length: 15
J: TRBJ1-1
CDR3: CASSHLGGMNTEAFF
DNA: TGTGCCAGCAGTCACTTGGGGGGAATGAACACTGAAGCTTTCTTT